These 13 T cell receptor beta chains came from one sample sequenced in a study of blood T cells in healthy people across ages (dated by TCRdb to between 2015 and 2016). The library was obtained by 5' RACE. TCRdb names Illumina HiSeq 2500 as the instrument used. A second PCR of about 6 to 12 cycles was run with a J-beta primer mix and a sample-barcoded 5' primer. TCRdb handled the public reads itself, with Q25 trimming in fastp and clone calling in MiXCR, and kept productive beta chains. Each CDR3 protein gets just one entry, which takes the most common genes and DNA from the rows behind it. In this sample the table shows approximately 360,000 distinct CDR3 sequences, over 45% of which occur a single time. The ten largest make up 50% to 65% of the sample. Sequenced: blood. Source of these receptors: a man aged 60 to 75 in good health.

The chain combines TRBV3-1 with TRBJ2-7, with TRBD2 matching over 8 bases. With V trimmed by 3 bases and J by 7 bases, 8 bases remained unmatched. From germline, CDR1 is LGHDT and CDR2 YNNKEL (reference sequence). This CDR3 comprises 14 residues. The CDR3 sequence is CASSQSGSVGEQYF. DNA for the CDR3: TGTGCCAGCAGCCAGAGCGGGAGCGTCGGTGAGCAGTACTTC.

The genes are TRBV27 and TRBJ2-6, with TRBD2 matching 8 bases. The V and J ends lost 7 bases and 4 bases, in that order; junction bases with no gene match: 15. The germline gives CDR1 MNHEY, CDR2 SMNVEV (reference sequence). The CDR3 is made up of 18 amino acids. CDR3 DNA sequence: TGTGCCAGCACCCACGTGGAAGCGGGAGAGGCCGGGGCCAACGTCCTGACTTTC. Its protein product is CASTHVEAGEAGANVLTF.

The chain joins TRBV6-5 to TRBJ2-7; 10 bases are shared with TRBD1. The junction had 4 bases not matched to a gene; V was cut back by 0 bases and J by 2 bases. There are 16 residues in the CDR3. Germline CDR1 and CDR2: MNHEY and SVGAGI. This CDR3 reads CASSYSTGTGAYEQYF. DNA for the CDR3: TGTGCCAGCAGTTACTCGACCGGGACAGGGGCCTACGAGCAGTACTTC.

V gene TRBV29-1 combines with J gene TRBJ2-1, with D uncertain. Trimming left V 3 bases short and J 0 bases short, with 9 bases between. The CDR3 is made up of 14 amino acids. Germline V gene lookup returns CDR1 SQVTM and CDR2 ANQGSEA. The CDR3 sequence is CSVDGQSSYNEQFF. The CDR3, as DNA: TGCAGCGTTGACGGGCAGAGCTCCTACAATGAGCAGTTCTTC.

The chain combines TRBV6-1 with TRBJ1-2, with D possibly matching TRBD1 (6 bases). Trimming stripped 1 base from V and 2 bases from J, with 8 bases between. There are 14 residues in the CDR3. Looked up from germline, CDR1 is MNHNS and CDR2 is SASEGT. The chain's CDR3 is CASSEGRGNYGYTF. Here the CDR3 DNA reads TGTGCCAGCAGTGAAGGCAGGGGAAACTATGGCTACACCTTC.

There are a few counts of this clonotype. The chain uses TRBV7-9 and TRBJ2-3, with D possibly being TRBD2 (6 bases). Germline CDR1 SEHNR, CDR2 FQNEAQ (reference sequence). V was trimmed by 5 bases and J by 6 bases, leaving 15 bases between them. The CDR3 has 14 amino acids. CDR3 coding DNA: TGTGCCAGCAGCCCCCCAGGGAGGACCGATACGCAGTATTTT. Translating gives CASSPPGRTDTQYF.

V is TRBV20-1 and J is TRBJ1-2; TRBD1 is a possible D gene (5 bases). CDR1 is DFQATT, CDR2 SNEGSKA, per germline (reference sequence). The CDR3 contains 13 residues. V shed 2 bases and J shed 6 bases, with 13 bases lying between them. CDR3 DNA: TGCAGTGCTAGAAACAGGCCCGTTGATGGCTACACCTTC. Its protein is CSARNRPVDGYTF.

The chain carries TRBV20-1 and TRBJ2-3; D uncertain. This CDR3 contains 13 residues. Germline V gives CDR1 DFQATT, CDR2 SNEGSKA (reference sequence). V dropped 3 bases and J dropped 4 bases, with 11 bases sitting between them. The CDR3 spells CSARKSVADTQYF. CDR3 DNA sequence: TGCAGTGCTAGGAAGTCAGTAGCAGATACGCAGTATTTT.

The chain is built from TRBV28 and TRBJ1-4, with 9 bases matching TRBD1. The germline gives CDR1 MDHEN, CDR2 SYDVKM. V shed 5 bases and J 8 bases; nucleotides not matched to a gene: 15. The CDR3 is 17 amino acids. The CDR3 loop reads CASSPNLGTGSVEKLFF. CDR3 nucleotide sequence: TGTGCCAGCAGTCCTAATCTGGGGACAGGGTCTGTGGAAAAACTGTTTTTT.

Only a few counts were recorded for this clonotype. The genes are TRBV4-2 and TRBJ1-4, with 9 bases matching TRBD1. The CDR3 sequence is 17 residues long. J gave up 3 bases and V 3 bases, and 8 bases lay outside the gene matches. Germline loops: CDR1 LGHNA, CDR2 YNFKEQ. The chain's CDR3 is CASSHIQGAGANEKLFF. CDR3 DNA sequence: TGTGCCAGCAGCCACATACAGGGGGCAGGAGCTAATGAAAAACTGTTTTTT.

The chain combines TRBV20-1 with TRBJ2-7, with D perhaps TRBD1 (6 bases). This CDR3 has 14 amino acids. V dropped 5 bases and J dropped 2 bases, with 16 bases sitting between them. The germline V gene has CDR1 DFQATT and CDR2 SNEGSKA (reference sequence). The chain's CDR3 is CSAVPQGNPYEQYF. CDR3 nucleotides: TGCAGTGCTGTCCCCCAGGGGAATCCCTACGAGCAGTACTTC.

The chain recombines TRBV20-1 with TRBJ2-4, with D possibly TRBD1 on 5 matching bases. Trimming removed 4 bases at V and 4 bases at J, with 14 bases between. Germline V gives CDR1 DFQATT, CDR2 SNEGSKA (reference sequence). This CDR3 has 14 residues. CDR3 protein: CSATIGASKNIQYF. CDR3 nucleotide sequence: TGCAGTGCTACGATTGGGGCATCTAAAAACATTCAGTACTTC.

In its sample, this clonotype was seen many times. A read error may be the cause here, since a much bigger clone is one base away. V usage is TRBV7-2 and J usage is TRBJ2-5, with D possibly called TRBD1 or TRBD2 (5 bases each). Germline CDR1 SGHTA, CDR2 FQGNSA. This CDR3 comprises 14 residues. V dropped 6 bases and J dropped 11 bases, with 22 bases sitting between them. CDR3 bases: TGTGCCAGCAGGGGGTGGAACAGGCTGGGGGAGCAGTACTTC. This sequence encodes CASRGWNRLGEQYF.